Given below is one TCR beta chain in context. This sample stems from a study of T-cell reconstitution after alpha-beta-depleted transplantation in children. Unique molecular identifiers tagged the TCRbeta library. TCRdb reprocessed the PCR reads via MiXCR and lists one record per CDR3 protein. Altogether approximately 350,000 distinct CDR3 sequences are present, 10% being singletons, with the ten largest covering 2% to 2.5%. Germline CDR1 is MNHEY and CDR2 is SVGEGT. The CDR3 totals 17 residues. J lost 2 bases, V lost 5 bases, and 9 bases had no gene match. This sequence joins TRBV6-2 or TRBV6-3 and TRBJ2-1, with TRBD1 matching 10 bases. The sequenced sample was PBMCs from the stem cell graft donor, obtained from the stem cell graft. The sequence was obtained from a human donor who donated a stem cell graft to a child with acute lymphoblastic leukemia. The CDR3 nucleotides are TGTGCCAGCAGTCAGACAGACAGGGGGCCTGCCTACAATGAGCAGTTCTTC. This sequence encodes CASSQTDRGPAYNEQFF.